Reported below is one T cell receptor (beta chain). Its antigen has not been determined. Base qualities are not at hand, and no much larger clone is one base apart. The data were obtained in a study of blood T cell repertoires in COVID-19 (dated by TCRdb to between 2020 and 2021). The study in broad terms: Samples covering the acute and convalescent phases of COVID-19 were provided by collaborators in the United States, Italy and Spain. The material from the prospective study consisted of cDNA or gDNA derived from T cells, B-cell-depleted T cells, or PBMCs. The dataset comprised deeply sampled blood TCRbeta repertoires from subjects exposed to, actively infected with, or recovered from COVID-19. The repertoires were released in a freely available public database intended as a resource for research on the immune response to SARS-CoV-2. Samples came from the ongoing ImmuneRACE study (first 160 participants) plus 1,254 subjects from 6 global collaborators. Sample metadata almost always included a de-identified subject ID, COVID-19 status, age in years and sex. Where HLA class I and class II types were available, the types were taken from metadata supplied by the sample provider, not from assay-based typing. What the work shows at the level of the full study, not this receptor alone: The amount of clinical and demographic metadata varied by source and participant and was provided uncurated.

Collaborating institutions collected whole blood in K2EDTA tubes following their own protocols. For TCRbeta analysis, collaborator samples were shipped as frozen whole blood, as isolated PBMCs, or as DNA extracted from either sample type. TCRbeta CDR3 regions were amplified from genomic DNA by means of the immunoSEQ Assay, a bias-controlled multiplex PCR. As for the authors' bioinformatics: Nucleated cell counts per sample were estimated from amplification of reference gene primers within the assay. To quantify the absolute abundance of each unique TCRbeta CDR3 rearrangement, sequence reads were collapsed and filtered. Productive Simpson clonality was computed per sample as the square root of Simpson's diversity index over productive rearrangements. The source is immuneACCESS, and TCRdb retained only in-frame sequences with V and J called. Part of the clones is not carried over; for the studies checked, unresolved V genes explain less than half of this, and the remainder is unexplained. V, J and clone size reflect that table, while D and trimming were determined from the DNA. This sample lists 180,000 or so clones; about 76% were detected once. The ten largest make up around 7.9% of the sample.

V is cut by 3 bases and J by 0 bases, and the space between the germline ends is 12 bases. The germline V gene yields LGHNA for CDR1 and YSLEER for CDR2. Spanning cysteine to phenylalanine, the CDR3 consists of 16 amino acids. Kept here is only the CDR3 DNA, which spans 48 bases and is read in frame from base 1. The material sequenced was peripheral blood. Recombination linked TRBV4-3 to TRBJ2-4, and the D gene may be TRBD1, 5 bases matching. The source of this sequence is a woman aged 50 to 65 with active or convalescent COVID-19. The CDR3 reads as follows: CASSQEPGLAKNIQYF. The DNA sequence is TGCGCCAGCAGCCAGGAGCCAGGGTTAGCCAAAAACATTCAGTACTTC.